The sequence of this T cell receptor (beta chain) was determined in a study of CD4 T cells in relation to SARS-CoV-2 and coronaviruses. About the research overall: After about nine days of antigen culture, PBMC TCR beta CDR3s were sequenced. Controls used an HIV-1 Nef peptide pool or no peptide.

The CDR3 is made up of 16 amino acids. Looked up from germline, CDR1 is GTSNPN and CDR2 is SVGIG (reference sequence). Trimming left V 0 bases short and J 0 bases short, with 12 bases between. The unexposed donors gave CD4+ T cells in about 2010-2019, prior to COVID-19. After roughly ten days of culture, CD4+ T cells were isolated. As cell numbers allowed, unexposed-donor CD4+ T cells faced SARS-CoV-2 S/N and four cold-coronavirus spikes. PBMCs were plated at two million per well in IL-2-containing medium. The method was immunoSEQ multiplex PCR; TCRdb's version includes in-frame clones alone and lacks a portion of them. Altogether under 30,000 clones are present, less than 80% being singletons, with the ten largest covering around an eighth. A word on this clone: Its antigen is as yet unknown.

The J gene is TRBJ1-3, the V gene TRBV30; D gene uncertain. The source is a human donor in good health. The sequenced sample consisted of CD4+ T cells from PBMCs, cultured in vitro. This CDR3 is CAWSVGSWGSGNTIYF. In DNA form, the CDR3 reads TGTGCCTGGAGTGTGGGGAGCTGGGGCTCTGGAAACACCATATATTTT.